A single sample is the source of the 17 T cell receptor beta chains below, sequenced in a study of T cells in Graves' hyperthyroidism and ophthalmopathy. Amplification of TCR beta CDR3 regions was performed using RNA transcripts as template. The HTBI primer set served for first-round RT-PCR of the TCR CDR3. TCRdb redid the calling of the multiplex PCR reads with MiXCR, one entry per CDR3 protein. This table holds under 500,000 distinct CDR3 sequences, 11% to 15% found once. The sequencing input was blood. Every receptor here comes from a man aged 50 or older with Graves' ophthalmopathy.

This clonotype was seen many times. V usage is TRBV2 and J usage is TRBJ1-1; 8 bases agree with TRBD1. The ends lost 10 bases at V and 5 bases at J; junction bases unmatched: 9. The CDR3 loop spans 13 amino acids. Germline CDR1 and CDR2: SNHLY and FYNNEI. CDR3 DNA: TGTGCCACCCTGACAGGGGCGGGGACTGAAGCTTTCTTT. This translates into CATLTGAGTEAFF.

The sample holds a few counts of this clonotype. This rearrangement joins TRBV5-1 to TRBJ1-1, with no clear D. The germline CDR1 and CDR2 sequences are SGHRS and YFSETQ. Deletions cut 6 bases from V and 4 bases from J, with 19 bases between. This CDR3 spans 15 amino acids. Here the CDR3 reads CASTMDVGFSTEAFF. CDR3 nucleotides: TGCGCCAGCACCATGGACGTAGGTTTTAGCACTGAAGCTTTCTTT.

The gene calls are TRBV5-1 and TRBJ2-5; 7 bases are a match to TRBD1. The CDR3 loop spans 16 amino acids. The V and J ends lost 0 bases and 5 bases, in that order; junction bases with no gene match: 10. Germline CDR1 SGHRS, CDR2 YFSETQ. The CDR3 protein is CASSLEPGQREETQYF. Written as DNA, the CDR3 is TGCGCCAGCAGCTTGGAGCCGGGACAGAGAGAGGAGACCCAGTACTTC.

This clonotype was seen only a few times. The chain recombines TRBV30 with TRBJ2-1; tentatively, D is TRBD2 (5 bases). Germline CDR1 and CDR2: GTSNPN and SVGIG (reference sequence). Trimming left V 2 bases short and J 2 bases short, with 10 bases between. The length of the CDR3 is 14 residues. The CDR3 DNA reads TGTGCCTGGAGTCGGACGGGAACCTACAATGAGCAGTTCTTC. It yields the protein CAWSRTGTYNEQFF.

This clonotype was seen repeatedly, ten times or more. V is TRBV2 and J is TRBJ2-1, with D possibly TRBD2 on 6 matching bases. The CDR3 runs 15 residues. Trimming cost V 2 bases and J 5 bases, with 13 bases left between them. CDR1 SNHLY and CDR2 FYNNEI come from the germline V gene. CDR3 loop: CASSERLARNNEQFF. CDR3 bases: TGTGCCAGCAGTGAAAGGCTAGCGAGAAACAATGAGCAGTTCTTC.

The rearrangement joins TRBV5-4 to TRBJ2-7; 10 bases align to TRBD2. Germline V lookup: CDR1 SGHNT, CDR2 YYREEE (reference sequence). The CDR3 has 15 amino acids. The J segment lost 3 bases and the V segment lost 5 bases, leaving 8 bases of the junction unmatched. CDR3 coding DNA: TGTGCCAGCAGAACAAAACTAGCGGGATGCTACGAGCAGTACTTC. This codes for CASRTKLAGCYEQYF.

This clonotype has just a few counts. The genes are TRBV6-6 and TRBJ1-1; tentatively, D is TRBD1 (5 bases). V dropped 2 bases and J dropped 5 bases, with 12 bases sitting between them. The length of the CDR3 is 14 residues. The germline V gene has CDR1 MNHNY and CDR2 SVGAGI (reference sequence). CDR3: CASSYGGEGTEAFF. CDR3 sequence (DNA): TGTGCCAGCAGTTACGGGGGGGAAGGAACTGAAGCTTTCTTT.

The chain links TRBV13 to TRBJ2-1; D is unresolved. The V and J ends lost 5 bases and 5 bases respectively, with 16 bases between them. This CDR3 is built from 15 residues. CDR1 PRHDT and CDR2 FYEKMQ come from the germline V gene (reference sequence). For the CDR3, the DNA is TGTGCCAGCAGCCATCGGGCCTTGGGGAACAATGAGCAGTTCTTC. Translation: CASSHRALGNNEQFF.

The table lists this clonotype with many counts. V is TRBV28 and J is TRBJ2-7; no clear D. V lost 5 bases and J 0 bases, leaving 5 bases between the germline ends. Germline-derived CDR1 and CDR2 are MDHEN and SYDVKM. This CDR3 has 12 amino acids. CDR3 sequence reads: CASSVNSYEQYF. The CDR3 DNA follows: TGTGCCAGCAGTGTAAACTCCTACGAGCAGTACTTC.

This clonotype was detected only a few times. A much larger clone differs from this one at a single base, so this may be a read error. The CDR3 here is CATGTGAVLPQHF. The CDR3 DNA follows: TGTGCCACCGGGACAGGGGCTGTCCTGCCCCAGCATTTT. The V and J genes are TRBV28 and TRBJ1-5, with 10 bases aligning to TRBD1. The germline gives CDR1 MDHEN, CDR2 SYDVKM. The ends lost 10 bases at V and 9 bases at J; junction bases unmatched: 9. The CDR3 extends over 13 amino acids. The complete variable domain, with remaining parts taken from reference TRBV28 and TRBJ1-5, reads DVKVTQSSRYLVKRTGEKVFLECVQDMDHENMFWYRQDPGLGLRLIYFSYDVKMKEKGDIPEGYSVSREKKERFSLILESASTNQTSMYLCATGTGAVLPQHFGDGTRLSIL.

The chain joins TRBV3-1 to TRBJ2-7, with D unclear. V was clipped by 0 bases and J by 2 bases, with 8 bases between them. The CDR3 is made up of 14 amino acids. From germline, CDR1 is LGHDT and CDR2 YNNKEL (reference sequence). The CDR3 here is CASSQDDGPYEQYF. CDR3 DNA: TGTGCCAGCAGCCAAGATGACGGACCCTACGAGCAGTACTTC.

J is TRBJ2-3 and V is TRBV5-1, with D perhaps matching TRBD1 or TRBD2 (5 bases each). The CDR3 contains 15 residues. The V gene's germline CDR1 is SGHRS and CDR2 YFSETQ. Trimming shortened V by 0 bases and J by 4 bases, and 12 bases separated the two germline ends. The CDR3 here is CASSLVGQGADTQYF. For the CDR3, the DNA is TGCGCCAGCAGCTTGGTTGGTCAGGGAGCAGATACGCAGTATTTT.

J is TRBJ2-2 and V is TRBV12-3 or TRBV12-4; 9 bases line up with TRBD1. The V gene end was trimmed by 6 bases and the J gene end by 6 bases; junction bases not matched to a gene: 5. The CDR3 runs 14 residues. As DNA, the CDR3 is TGTGCCAGCAGGGCGACAGGGGGGTCCGGGGAGCTGTTTTTT. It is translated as CASRATGGSGELFF.

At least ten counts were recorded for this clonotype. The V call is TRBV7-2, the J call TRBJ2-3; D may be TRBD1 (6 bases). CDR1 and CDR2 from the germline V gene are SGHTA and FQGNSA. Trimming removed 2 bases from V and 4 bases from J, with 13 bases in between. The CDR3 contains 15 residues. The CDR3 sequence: CASSLTGIGPDTQYF. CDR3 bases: TGTGCCAGCAGCTTAACAGGGATAGGGCCAGATACGCAGTATTTT.

The CDR3 coding sequence is TGTGCCAGTAGTCTACTTCGACAGGGGGTTACCGGGGAGCTGTTTTTT. Protein sequence: CASSLLRQGVTGELFF. This rearrangement joins TRBV19 to TRBJ2-2; TRBD1 matches 9 bases. CDR1 and CDR2 (germline): LNHDA, SQIVND (reference sequence). CDR3 length equals 16 residues. Trimming took 5 bases from V and 5 from J; bases not matched to a gene: 9.

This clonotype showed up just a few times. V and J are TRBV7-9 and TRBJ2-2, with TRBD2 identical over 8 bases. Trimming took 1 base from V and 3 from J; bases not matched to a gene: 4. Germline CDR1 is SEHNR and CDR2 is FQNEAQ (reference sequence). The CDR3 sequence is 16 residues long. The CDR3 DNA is TGTGCCAGCAGCTTAGGTAGCGGGATTGACACCGGGGAGCTGTTTTTT. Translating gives CASSLGSGIDTGELFF. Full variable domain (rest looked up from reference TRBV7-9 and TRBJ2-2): DTGVSQNPRHKITKRGQNVTFRCDPISEHNRLYWYRQTLGQGPEFLTYFQNEAQLEKSRLLSDRFSAERPKGSFSTLEIQRTEQGDSAMYLCASSLGSGIDTGELFFGEGSRLTVL.

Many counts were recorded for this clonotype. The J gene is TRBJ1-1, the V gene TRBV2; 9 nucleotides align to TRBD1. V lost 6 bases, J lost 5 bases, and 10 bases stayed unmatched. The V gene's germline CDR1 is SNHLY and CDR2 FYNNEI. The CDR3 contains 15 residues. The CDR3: CASRVRQGVETEAFF. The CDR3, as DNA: TGTGCCAGCAGAGTACGACAGGGGGTGGAGACTGAAGCTTTCTTT.